The subject of this entry is one T cell receptor (beta chain). In the authors' methods: Amplification with reference gene primers provided the estimates of nucleated cell counts. Assay used: immunoSEQ multiplex PCR; TCRdb lists only in-frame clones, some missing. The V and J calls and the clone size are those of that table, but D and trimming were determined from the DNA. The sample yields some 390,000 clones, around nine tenths seen once. These data come from a study of blood T cell repertoires in COVID-19. The clonotype comes from a woman aged 35 to 49 with COVID-19, enrolled during active disease. The sequenced sample was peripheral blood.

The CDR3 loop is CASSYRGSDGNTIYF. CDR3 DNA: TGTGCCAGCAGTTACAGGGGATCGGATGGAAACACCATATATTTT. The chain employs TRBV28 and TRBJ1-3; 7 bases line up with TRBD1. The germline V gene encodes CDR1 MDHEN and CDR2 SYDVKM. V lost 4 bases, J lost 3 bases, and 6 bases stayed unmatched. The CDR3 consists of 15 residues.